Presented here are 27 T cell receptor beta chains from one specimen sequenced in a study of blood T cell repertoires in COVID-19. Only in-frame clones appear in the TCRdb table, and some are missing; sequencing was by immunoSEQ multiplex PCR. The sample has about 180,000 clones, more than 70% seen once. Sequenced: peripheral blood. Receptors originate from a woman aged 25-40 years with acute or convalescent COVID-19.

The chain recombines TRBV5-1 with TRBJ2-7; D possibly corresponds to TRBD2 (5 bases). Germline V CDR1 and CDR2: SGHRS, YFSETQ. The CDR3 loop spans 16 amino acids. V was cut by 4 bases and J by 5 bases, with 22 bases left in between. The chain's CDR3 is CASSLAQSAEGNEQYF. The CDR3 DNA reads TGCGCCAGCAGCCTTGCCCAATCGGCTGAGGGAAACGAGCAGTACTTC.

J is TRBJ2-3 and V is TRBV20-1, with 7 bases fitting TRBD2. J was trimmed by 10 bases and V by 3 bases; bases with no gene match: 7. The CDR3 is 12 residues long. Germline V gene sequence: CDR1 DFQATT, CDR2 SNEGSKA (reference sequence). The CDR3 DNA sequence: TGCAGTGCTAGTGGGGGGGACTACGCGCAGTATTTT. Protein: CSASGGDYAQYF.

The rearrangement joins TRBV5-4 to TRBJ1-3; D remains unclear. CDR1 is SGHNT and CDR2 is YYREEE in the germline V gene (reference sequence). The V and J ends lost 5 bases and 2 bases respectively, with 8 bases between them. The CDR3 covers 13 residues. The DNA for the CDR3 is TGTGCCAGCAGTTTATTTACTGGAAACACCATATATTTT. Protein: CASSLFTGNTIYF.

The chain uses TRBV9 and TRBJ2-5; 10 bases map to TRBD1. Germline V gives CDR1 SGDLS, CDR2 YYNGEE. V lost 1 base and J lost 5; bases outside the gene matches: 11. The CDR3 contains 17 residues. CDR3 in amino acids: CASSVSGTGARVETQYF. CDR3 nucleotides: TGTGCCAGCAGCGTATCCGGGACAGGGGCCAGGGTGGAGACCCAGTACTTC.

V gene TRBV7-9 combines with J gene TRBJ2-7; 8 nucleotides match TRBD1. The CDR3 totals 14 residues. With 5 bases clipped from V and 5 bases from J, the junction kept 8 bases outside the gene matches. CDR1 and CDR2 from the germline V gene are SEHNR and FQNEAQ (reference sequence). The CDR3 sequence is CASSPRDRRNEQYF. The CDR3 DNA follows: TGTGCCAGCAGCCCACGGGACAGGCGTAACGAGCAGTACTTC.

This chain connects TRBV27 to TRBJ1-4, with 7 bases matching TRBD1. Trimming cost V 5 bases and J 5 bases; bases outside gene matches: 5. The germline V gene encodes CDR1 MNHEY and CDR2 SMNVEV (reference sequence). The CDR3 has 14 amino acids. The CDR3 nucleotides are TGTGCCAGCAGTACGCAGGGGGAAAATGAAAAACTGTTTTTT. Amino acid sequence: CASSTQGENEKLFF.

This clone was picked up a small number of times. The J gene is TRBJ2-1, the V gene TRBV10-2; 15 positions match TRBD2. This CDR3 is built from 15 residues. CDR1 WSHSY and CDR2 SAAADI come from the germline V gene. V lost 2 bases, J lost 13 bases, and 6 bases stayed unmatched. CDR3 DNA: TGCGCCAGCAGTGAGCGGACTAGCGGGAGGGGGGTACAGTTCTTC. It translates to CASSERTSGRGVQFF.

The chain is built from TRBV2 and TRBJ2-2; maybe TRBD2 (5 bases). The CDR3 is made up of 11 amino acids. Looked up from germline, CDR1 is SNHLY and CDR2 is FYNNEI. V dropped 6 bases and J dropped 9 bases, with 8 bases sitting between them. In nucleotides, the CDR3 is TGTGCCAGCAGGTCCGGGAGGGAGCTGTTTTTT. Its translation: CASRSGRELFF.

The rearrangement uses TRBV6-5 and TRBJ2-7; 7 bases align to TRBD2. This CDR3 spans 14 amino acids. The J segment lost 4 bases and the V segment lost 7 bases, leaving 10 bases of the junction unmatched. Germline assignment: CDR1 MNHEY and CDR2 SVGAGI. Here the CDR3 DNA reads TGTGCCAGCAAATCCCCCGGGGGGTCGTACGAGCAGTACTTC. This encodes CASKSPGGSYEQYF.

This clone was counted between two and nine times. The rearrangement links TRBV11-2 to TRBJ1-2; D gene uncertain. This CDR3 region has 14 residues. V was shortened by 0 bases and J by 6 bases, with 11 bases between the two germline ends. The germline gives CDR1 SGHAT, CDR2 FQNNGV. The CDR3 bases are TGTGCCAGCAGCTTAGATCTCCGGACTCATGGCTACACCTTC. Translation: CASSLDLRTHGYTF.

This clone was counted once. The rearrangement links TRBV6-5 to TRBJ1-1; maybe TRBD1 (5 bases). This CDR3 has 13 residues. The germline V gene has CDR1 MNHEY and CDR2 SVGAGI. This CDR3 is CATNPGPYTEAFF. The CDR3 DNA is TGTGCTACTAACCCAGGGCCCTACACTGAAGCTTTCTTT.

The chain links TRBV5-1 to TRBJ1-1, with D possibly TRBD1 on 6 matching bases. V gave up 2 bases and J gave up 5 bases, with 13 bases separating them. Germline CDR1 and CDR2: SGHRS and YFSETQ. The CDR3 spans 14 residues. The chain's CDR3 is CASSLQGSGTEAFF. DNA for the CDR3: TGCGCCAGCAGCTTACAGGGATCAGGGACTGAAGCTTTCTTT. The full variable domain, rest sourced from reference TRBV5-1 and TRBJ1-1, is KAGVTQTPRYLIKTRGQQVTLSCSPISGHRSVSWYQQTPGQGLQFLFEYFSETQRNKGNFPGRFSGRQFSNSRSEMNVSTLELGDSALYLCASSLQGSGTEAFFGQGTRLTVV.

The V gene is TRBV19, the J gene TRBJ1-2, with 8 bases that match TRBD1. J was trimmed by 4 bases and V by 7 bases; bases with no gene match: 8. Germline CDR1 reads LNHDA; CDR2 reads SQIVND (reference sequence). The CDR3 is 14 amino acids. DNA of the CDR3: TGTGCCAGTAAGACAGGGGTGTTCGGCTATGGCTACACCTTC. It encodes CASKTGVFGYGYTF.

This chain links TRBV7-9 with TRBJ1-2; D is possibly TRBD1 (5 bases). Germline V gene data show CDR1 as SEHNR and CDR2 as FQNEAQ (reference sequence). With 5 bases removed from V and 3 bases from J, the gap between germline ends came to 10 bases. The CDR3 has 13 amino acids. Here the CDR3 DNA reads TGTGCCAGCAGCCCCAGGGCGTACTATGGCTACACCTTC. Its protein is CASSPRAYYGYTF.

J is TRBJ2-7 and V is TRBV18; tentative D call: TRBD1 (6 bases). This CDR3 contains 14 residues. Looked up from germline, CDR1 is KGHSH and CDR2 is LQKENI. V lost 3 bases and J 2 bases, leaving 11 bases between the germline ends. The DNA of the CDR3 is TGTGCCAGCTCACCCTCGGGACACACCTACGAGCAGTACTTC. Protein sequence: CASSPSGHTYEQYF.

The gene calls are TRBV28 and TRBJ2-5, with D perhaps matching TRBD2 (5 bases). With 8 bases removed from V and 9 bases from J, the gap between germline ends came to 7 bases. Germline CDR1 is MDHEN and CDR2 is SYDVKM. The CDR3 loop spans 9 amino acids. CDR3 DNA sequence: TGTGCCAGCTCGGAGGCCCAGTACTTC. Translating gives CASSEAQYF.

This clone occurred a few times. This chain connects TRBV28 to TRBJ1-1, with a tentative D call TRBD1 (5 bases). V dropped 6 bases and J dropped 10 bases, with 18 bases sitting between them. This CDR3 is 13 amino acids long. CDR1 MDHEN and CDR2 SYDVKM come from the germline V gene. The CDR3 reads CASSATGVGIAFF. DNA for the CDR3: TGTGCCAGCAGCGCAACAGGTGTCGGTATAGCTTTCTTT. Filled out from reference TRBV28 and TRBJ1-1, the complete variable domain reads DVKVTQSSRYLVKRTGEKVFLECVQDMDHENMFWYRQDPGLGLRLIYFSYDVKMKEKGDIPEGYSVSREKKERFSLILESASTNQTSMYLCASSATGVGIAFFGQGTRLTVV.

The V and J genes are TRBV5-1 and TRBJ2-1; D call uncertain. Germline CDR1 is SGHRS and CDR2 is YFSETQ. The CDR3 covers 12 residues. Trimming took 0 bases from V and 9 from J, leaving 7 bases between them. The CDR3 is CASSLDVLEQFF. CDR3 nucleotides: TGCGCCAGCAGCTTGGATGTCCTTGAGCAGTTCTTC. Full variable domain (rest looked up from reference TRBV5-1 and TRBJ2-1): KAGVTQTPRYLIKTRGQQVTLSCSPISGHRSVSWYQQTPGQGLQFLFEYFSETQRNKGNFPGRFSGRQFSNSRSEMNVSTLELGDSALYLCASSLDVLEQFFGPGTRLTVL.

The V and J genes are TRBV5-5 and TRBJ2-3; TRBD2 aligns across 9 bases. V was pared by 2 bases and J by 0 bases, with 4 bases of the junction left unmatched. There are 16 residues in the CDR3. From germline, CDR1 is SGHKS and CDR2 YYEKEE (reference sequence). CDR3 residues: CASSFLAGTSTDTQYF. In DNA, the CDR3 is TGTGCCAGCAGCTTCCTAGCGGGAACTAGCACAGATACGCAGTATTTT.

The chain employs TRBV18 and TRBJ2-5, with 8 bases identical to TRBD1. V lost 4 bases and J lost 4; bases outside the gene matches: 5. This CDR3 spans 14 amino acids. Germline lookup yields CDR1 KGHSH and CDR2 LQKENI. CDR3 nucleotides: TGTGCCAGCTCACTAAACAGGGGGTCAGAGACCCAGTACTTC. Translating gives CASSLNRGSETQYF.

This clone was counted a single time. Additional DNA sequences in this sample encode the identical CDR3. This chain uses TRBV7-9 with TRBJ2-7; 8 nucleotides line up with TRBD1. The CDR3 runs 14 residues. Germline V lookup: CDR1 SEHNR, CDR2 FQNEAQ (reference sequence). V dropped 5 bases and J dropped 0; count of bases not matched to a gene: 3. The CDR3 coding sequence is TGTGCCAGCAGCCTCGGGACAGGCTCCTACGAGCAGTACTTC. As protein: CASSLGTGSYEQYF.

The chain employs TRBV6-5 and TRBJ2-7; maybe TRBD2 (5 bases). CDR3 length: 12 amino acids. The V end lost 8 bases, the J end lost 7 bases, and 15 bases lay between the germline ends. Looked up from germline, CDR1 is MNHEY and CDR2 is SVGAGI. The CDR3 here is CASSLATGEQYF. The CDR3 nucleotides read TGTGCCAGCTCTCTGGCGACGGGGGAGCAGTACTTC.

V and J are TRBV28 and TRBJ2-7, with 10 bases lining up with TRBD2. V dropped 5 bases and J dropped 1; count of bases not matched to a gene: 14. The CDR3 totals 18 residues. Looked up from germline, CDR1 is MDHEN and CDR2 is SYDVKM. The CDR3: CASSPGTSAPVVSYEQYF. CDR3 sequence (DNA): TGTGCCAGCAGTCCCGGGACTAGCGCCCCCGTAGTATCCTACGAGCAGTACTTC.

CDR3 DNA: TGCAGTGGGTGGAGTGGAAACACCATATATTTT. It yields the protein CSGWSGNTIYF. The chain links TRBV29-1 to TRBJ1-3; D is undetermined. Per germline, CDR1 SQVTM and CDR2 ANQGSEA. The CDR3 sequence is 11 residues long.

This chain joins TRBV7-2 and TRBJ1-2; possible D gene TRBD1, 5 bases. CDR1 and CDR2 (germline): SGHTA, FQGNSA. Deletions cut 5 bases from V and 6 bases from J, with 13 bases between. This CDR3 is 13 amino acids long. The CDR3 nucleotides read TGTGCCAGCAGCCGAATGTGGGGGGATGGCTACACCTTC. It codes for CASSRMWGDGYTF.

The chain uses TRBV6-5 and TRBJ1-2; 7 bases map to TRBD1. The CDR3 consists of 13 residues. The germline gives CDR1 MNHEY, CDR2 SVGAGI. V dropped 5 bases and J dropped 4; count of bases not matched to a gene: 4. The CDR3 here is CASSNRGAYGYTF. The CDR3 DNA is TGTGCCAGCAGTAACAGGGGTGCCTATGGCTACACCTTC.

This clone has only one observation. The chain is built from TRBV5-1 and TRBJ1-3; a possible D gene is TRBD1 (6 bases). Germline values: CDR1 SGHRS, CDR2 YFSETQ. The CDR3 contains 16 residues. Trimming removed 0 bases at V and 2 bases at J, with 12 bases between. The CDR3 loop is CASSLGPHRAGNTIYF. CDR3 sequence (DNA): TGCGCCAGCAGCTTGGGCCCTCACAGGGCTGGAAACACCATATATTTT. The full variable domain, rest sourced from reference TRBV5-1 and TRBJ1-3, is KAGVTQTPRYLIKTRGQQVTLSCSPISGHRSVSWYQQTPGQGLQFLFEYFSETQRNKGNFPGRFSGRQFSNSRSEMNVSTLELGDSALYLCASSLGPHRAGNTIYFGEGSWLTVV.